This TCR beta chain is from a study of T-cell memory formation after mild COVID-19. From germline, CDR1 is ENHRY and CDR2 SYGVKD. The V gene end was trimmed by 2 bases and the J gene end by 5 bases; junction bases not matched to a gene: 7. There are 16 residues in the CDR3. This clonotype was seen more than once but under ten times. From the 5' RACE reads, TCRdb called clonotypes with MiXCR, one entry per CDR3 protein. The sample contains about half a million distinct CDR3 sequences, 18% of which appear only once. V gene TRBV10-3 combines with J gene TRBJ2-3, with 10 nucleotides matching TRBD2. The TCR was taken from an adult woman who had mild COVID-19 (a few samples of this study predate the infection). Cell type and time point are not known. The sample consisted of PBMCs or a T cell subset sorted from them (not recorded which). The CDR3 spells CAISEVLAGGGDTQYF. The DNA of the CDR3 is TGTGCCATCAGTGAGGTCTTAGCGGGAGGCGGAGATACGCAGTATTTT.